This T cell receptor beta chain was retrieved from a study of blood T cell repertoires in COVID-19. Overall study: PBMCs, B-cell-depleted T cells, or T cells provided the cDNA or gDNA that made up the material.

V lost 4 bases to trimming and J lost 6 bases, with 13 bases between them. This CDR3 spans 14 amino acids. Germline values: CDR1 LNHDA, CDR2 SQIVND (reference sequence). Measured with immunoSEQ multiplex PCR; TCRdb has only the in-frame clones, and not every one. This repertoire shows 150,000 to 180,000 clones, 83% found once; its top ten account for roughly 12%. The sequencing sample was made of peripheral blood. The receptor's source is a woman aged 55 to 70 with COVID-19, enrolled during active disease. The rearrangement uses TRBV19 and TRBJ1-3, with unresolved D. The CDR3 coding sequence is TGTGCCAGTAGTACCCCTGGACTGGAAAACACCATATATTTT. Protein sequence: CASSTPGLENTIYF.